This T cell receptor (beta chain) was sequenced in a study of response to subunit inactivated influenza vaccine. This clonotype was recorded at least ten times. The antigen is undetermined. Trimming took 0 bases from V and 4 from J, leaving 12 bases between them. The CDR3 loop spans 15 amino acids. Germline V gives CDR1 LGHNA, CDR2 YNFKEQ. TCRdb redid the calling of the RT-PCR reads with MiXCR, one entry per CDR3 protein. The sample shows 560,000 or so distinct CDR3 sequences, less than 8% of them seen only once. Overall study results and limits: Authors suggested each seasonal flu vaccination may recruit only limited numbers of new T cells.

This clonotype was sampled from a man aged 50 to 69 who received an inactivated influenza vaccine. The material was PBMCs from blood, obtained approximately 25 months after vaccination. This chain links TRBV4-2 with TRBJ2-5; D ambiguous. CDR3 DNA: TGTGCCAGCAGCCAAGATCTCGGTCTTGGAGAGACCCAGTACTTC. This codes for CASSQDLGLGETQYF.